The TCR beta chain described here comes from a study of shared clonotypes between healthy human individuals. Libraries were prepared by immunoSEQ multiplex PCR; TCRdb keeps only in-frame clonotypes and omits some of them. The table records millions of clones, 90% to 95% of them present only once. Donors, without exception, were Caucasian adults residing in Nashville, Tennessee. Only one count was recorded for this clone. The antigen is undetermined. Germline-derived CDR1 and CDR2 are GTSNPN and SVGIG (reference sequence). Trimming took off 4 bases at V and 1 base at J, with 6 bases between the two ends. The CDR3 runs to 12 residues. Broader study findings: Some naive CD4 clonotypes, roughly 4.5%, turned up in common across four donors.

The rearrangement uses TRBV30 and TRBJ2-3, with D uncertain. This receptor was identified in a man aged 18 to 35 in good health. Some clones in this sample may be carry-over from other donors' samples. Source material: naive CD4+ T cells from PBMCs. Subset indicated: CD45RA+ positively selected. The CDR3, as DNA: TGTGCCTGGAACCGACGCACAGATACGCAGTATTTT. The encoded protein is CAWNRRTDTQYF.